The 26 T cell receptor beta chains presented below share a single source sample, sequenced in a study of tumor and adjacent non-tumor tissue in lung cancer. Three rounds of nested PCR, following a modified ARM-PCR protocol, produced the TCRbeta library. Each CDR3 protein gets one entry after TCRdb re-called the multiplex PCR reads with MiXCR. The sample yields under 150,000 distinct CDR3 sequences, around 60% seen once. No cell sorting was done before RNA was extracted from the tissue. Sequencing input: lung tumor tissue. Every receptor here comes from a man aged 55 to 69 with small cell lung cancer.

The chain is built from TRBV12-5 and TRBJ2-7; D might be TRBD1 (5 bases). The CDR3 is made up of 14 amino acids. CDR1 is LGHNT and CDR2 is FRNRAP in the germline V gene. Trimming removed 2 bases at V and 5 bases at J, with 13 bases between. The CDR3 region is CASGLIPPGHEQYV. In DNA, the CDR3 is TGTGCTAGTGGTTTGATACCCCCAGGGCACGAGCAGTACGTC.

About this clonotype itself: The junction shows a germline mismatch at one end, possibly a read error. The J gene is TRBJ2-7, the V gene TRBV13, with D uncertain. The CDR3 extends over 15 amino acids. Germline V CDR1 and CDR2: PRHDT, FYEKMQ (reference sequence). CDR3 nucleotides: TGTGCCGGCAGCTTAGGCCGGGTTGGCTCCTGCGAGCAGTACTTC. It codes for CAGSLGRVGSCEQYF.

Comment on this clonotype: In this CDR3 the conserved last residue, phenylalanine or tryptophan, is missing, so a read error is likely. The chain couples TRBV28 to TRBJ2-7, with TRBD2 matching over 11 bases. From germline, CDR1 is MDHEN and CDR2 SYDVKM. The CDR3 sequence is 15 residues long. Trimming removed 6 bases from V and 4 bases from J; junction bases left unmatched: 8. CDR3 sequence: CASSLTGTSGYEQYS. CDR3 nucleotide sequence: TGTGCCAGCAGCTTGACCGGGACTAGCGGTTACGAGCAGTACTCC.

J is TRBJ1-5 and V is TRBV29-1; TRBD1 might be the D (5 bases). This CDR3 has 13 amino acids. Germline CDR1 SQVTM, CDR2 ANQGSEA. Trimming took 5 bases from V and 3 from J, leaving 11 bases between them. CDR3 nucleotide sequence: TGCAGCGTTTGGGACGGAACCAATCAGCCCCAGCATTTT. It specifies CSVWDGTNQPQHF.

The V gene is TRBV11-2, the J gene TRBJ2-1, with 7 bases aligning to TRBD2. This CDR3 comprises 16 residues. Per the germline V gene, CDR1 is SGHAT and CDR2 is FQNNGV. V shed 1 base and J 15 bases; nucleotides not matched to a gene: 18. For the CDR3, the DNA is TGTGCCAGCAGCTTAGGCCCCGGGGACTACAACACTGGGCGGTTCTTC. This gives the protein CASSLGPGDYNTGRFF.

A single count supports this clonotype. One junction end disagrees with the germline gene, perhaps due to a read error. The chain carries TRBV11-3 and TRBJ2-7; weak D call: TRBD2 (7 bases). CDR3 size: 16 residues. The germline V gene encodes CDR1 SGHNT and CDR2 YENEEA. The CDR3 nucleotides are TGTGCCAGCAGGTCATCAGCAGGCGGGGGCTCCTACGAGCAGCACTTC. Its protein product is CASRSSAGGGSYEQHF.

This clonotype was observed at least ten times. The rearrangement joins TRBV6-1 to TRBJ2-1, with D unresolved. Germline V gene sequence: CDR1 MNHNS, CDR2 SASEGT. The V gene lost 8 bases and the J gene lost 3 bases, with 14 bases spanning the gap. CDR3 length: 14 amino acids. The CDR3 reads CASSVGSLYNEQFF. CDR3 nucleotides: TGTGCCAGCTCCGTAGGATCCCTCTACAATGAGCAGTTCTTC.

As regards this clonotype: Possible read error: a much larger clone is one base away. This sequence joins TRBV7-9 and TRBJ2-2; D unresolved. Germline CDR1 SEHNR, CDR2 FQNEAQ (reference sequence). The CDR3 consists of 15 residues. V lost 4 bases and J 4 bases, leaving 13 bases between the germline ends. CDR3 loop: CASSSQQRFTGELFF. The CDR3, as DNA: TGTGCCAGCAGCTCCCAGCAGAGATTCACCGGGGAGCTGTTTTTT. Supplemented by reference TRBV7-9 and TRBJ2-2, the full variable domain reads DTGVSQNPRHKITKRGQNVTFRCDPISEHNRLYWYRQTLGQGPEFLTYFQNEAQLEKSRLLSDRFSAERPKGSFSTLEIQRTEQGDSAMYLCASSSQQRFTGELFFGEGSRLTVL.

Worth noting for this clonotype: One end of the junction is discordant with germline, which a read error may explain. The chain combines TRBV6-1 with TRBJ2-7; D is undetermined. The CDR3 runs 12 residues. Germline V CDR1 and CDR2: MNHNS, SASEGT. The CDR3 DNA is TGTGCCAGCAGTGAAGCCCCCCCTGCGAACTATTTC. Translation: CASSEAPPANYF.

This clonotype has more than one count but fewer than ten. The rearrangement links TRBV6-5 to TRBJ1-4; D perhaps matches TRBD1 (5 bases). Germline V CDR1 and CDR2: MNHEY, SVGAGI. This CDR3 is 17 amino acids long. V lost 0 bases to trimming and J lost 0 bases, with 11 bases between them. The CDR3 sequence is CASSYSSWGATNEKLFF. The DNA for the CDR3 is TGTGCCAGCAGTTACTCATCGTGGGGGGCAACTAATGAAAAACTGTTTTTT.

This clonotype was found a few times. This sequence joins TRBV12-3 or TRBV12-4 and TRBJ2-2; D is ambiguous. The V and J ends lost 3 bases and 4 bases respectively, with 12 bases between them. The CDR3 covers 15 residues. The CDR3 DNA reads TGTGCCAGCAGTTTTAACAGCGTCCCCACCGGGGAGCTGTTTTTT. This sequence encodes CASSFNSVPTGELFF.

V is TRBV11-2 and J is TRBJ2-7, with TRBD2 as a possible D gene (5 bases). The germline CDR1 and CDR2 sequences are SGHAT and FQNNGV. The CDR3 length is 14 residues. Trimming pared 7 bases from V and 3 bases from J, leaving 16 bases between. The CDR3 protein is CASNLDRGVYEQYV. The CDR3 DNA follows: TGTGCCAGCAATTTAGATCGGGGAGTCTACGAGCAGTACGTC.

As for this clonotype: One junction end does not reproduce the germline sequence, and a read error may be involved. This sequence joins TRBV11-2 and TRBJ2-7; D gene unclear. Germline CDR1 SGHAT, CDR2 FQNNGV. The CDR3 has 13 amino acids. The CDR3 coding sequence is TGTGCCAGTAGCTCAGAGCCATACTACGAGCAGTACTTC. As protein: CASSSEPYYEQYF.

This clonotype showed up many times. The CDR3 sequence is CASSSWTRRANEQFF. As DNA, the CDR3 is TGTGCCAGCTCATCCTGGACTAGAAGGGCAAATGAGCAGTTCTTC. This chain uses TRBV18 with TRBJ2-1; 7 bases fit TRBD2. The CDR3 is made up of 15 amino acids. In germline, CDR1 is KGHSH, CDR2 LQKENI. V shed 5 bases and J 7 bases; nucleotides not matched to a gene: 11.

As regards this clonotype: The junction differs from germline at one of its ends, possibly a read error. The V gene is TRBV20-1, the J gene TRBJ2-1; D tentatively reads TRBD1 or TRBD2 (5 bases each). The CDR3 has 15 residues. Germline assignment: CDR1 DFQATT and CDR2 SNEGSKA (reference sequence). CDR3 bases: TGCAGTGCTAGACGAACTCAGGGACCATCCAATGAGCAGTCCTTC. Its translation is CSARRTQGPSNEQSF.

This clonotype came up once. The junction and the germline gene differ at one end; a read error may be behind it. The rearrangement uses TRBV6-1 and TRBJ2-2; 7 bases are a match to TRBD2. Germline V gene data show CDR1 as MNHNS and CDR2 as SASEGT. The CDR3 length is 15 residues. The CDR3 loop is CASSPGLPGTGELFF. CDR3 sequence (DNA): TGTGCCAGCAGTCCGGGACTACCAGGGACCGGGGAACTGTTTTTT.

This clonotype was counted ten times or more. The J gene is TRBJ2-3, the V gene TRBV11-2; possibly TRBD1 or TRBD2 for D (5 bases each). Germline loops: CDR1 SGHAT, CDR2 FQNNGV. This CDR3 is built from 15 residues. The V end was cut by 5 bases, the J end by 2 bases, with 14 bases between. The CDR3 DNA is TGTGCCAGCAGCACCAGGGCGCGGGTCACAGATACGCAGTATTTT. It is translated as CASSTRARVTDTQYF.

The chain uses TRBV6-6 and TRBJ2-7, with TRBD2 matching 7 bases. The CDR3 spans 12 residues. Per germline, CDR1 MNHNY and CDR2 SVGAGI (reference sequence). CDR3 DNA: TGTGCCAACAGTTACGGCGGGAGCGAGCAGTACGTC. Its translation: CANSYGGSEQYV.

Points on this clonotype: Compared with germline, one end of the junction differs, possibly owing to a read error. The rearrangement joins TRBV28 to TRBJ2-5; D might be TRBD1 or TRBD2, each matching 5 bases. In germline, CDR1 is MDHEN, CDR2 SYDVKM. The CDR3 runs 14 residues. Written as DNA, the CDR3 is TGTGTCAGCACACGATGGGGCGGGCAAGAGATCCAGTACTTC. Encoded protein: CVSTRWGGQEIQYF. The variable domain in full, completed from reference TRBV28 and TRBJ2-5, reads DVKVTQSSRYLVKRTGEKVFLECVQDMDHENMFWYRQDPGLGLRLIYFSYDVKMKEKGDIPEGYSVSREKKERFSLILESASTNQTSMYLCVSTRWGGQEIQYFGPGTRLLVL.

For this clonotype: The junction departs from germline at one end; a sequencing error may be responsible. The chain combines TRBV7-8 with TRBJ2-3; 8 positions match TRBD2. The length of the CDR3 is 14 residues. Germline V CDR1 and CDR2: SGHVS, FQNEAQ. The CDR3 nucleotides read TGTGTCAGCAGCTCTAGCGGGAGCACAGATACGCAGTATTTT. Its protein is CVSSSSGSTDTQYF.

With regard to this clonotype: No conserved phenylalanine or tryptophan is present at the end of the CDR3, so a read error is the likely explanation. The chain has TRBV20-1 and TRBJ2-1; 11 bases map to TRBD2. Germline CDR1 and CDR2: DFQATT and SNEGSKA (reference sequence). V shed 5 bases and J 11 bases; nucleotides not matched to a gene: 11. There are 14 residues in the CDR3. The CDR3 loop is CSASRLAGSNKQFL. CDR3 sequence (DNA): TGCAGTGCTTCCCGACTAGCGGGATCTAATAAGCAGTTCCTC.

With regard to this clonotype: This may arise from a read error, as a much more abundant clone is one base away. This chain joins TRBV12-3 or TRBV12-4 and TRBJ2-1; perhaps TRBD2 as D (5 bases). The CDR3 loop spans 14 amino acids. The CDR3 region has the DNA TGTGCCAGCAGTTTTTCGGGAATATACAATGAGCACTTCTTC. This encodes CASSFSGIYNEHFF.

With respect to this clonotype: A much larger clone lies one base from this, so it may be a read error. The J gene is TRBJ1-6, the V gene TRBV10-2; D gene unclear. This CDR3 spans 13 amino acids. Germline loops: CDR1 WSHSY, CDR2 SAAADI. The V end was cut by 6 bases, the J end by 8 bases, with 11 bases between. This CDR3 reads CASSEGFYSPLHF. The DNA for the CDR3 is TGCGCCAGCAGCGAGGGTTTTTATTCACCCCTCCACTTT.

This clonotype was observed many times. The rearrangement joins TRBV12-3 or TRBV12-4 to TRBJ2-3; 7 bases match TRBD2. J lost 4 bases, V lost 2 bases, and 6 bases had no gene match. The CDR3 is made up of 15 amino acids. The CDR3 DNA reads TGTGCCAGCAGTTTATATCGGGGGGACGCAGATACGCAGTATTTT. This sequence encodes CASSLYRGDADTQYF.

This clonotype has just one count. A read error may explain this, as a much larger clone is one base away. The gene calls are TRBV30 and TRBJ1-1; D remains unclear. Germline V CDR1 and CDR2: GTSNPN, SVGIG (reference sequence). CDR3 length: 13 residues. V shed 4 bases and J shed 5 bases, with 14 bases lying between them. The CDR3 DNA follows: TGTGCCTGGAATGTATTTAGGCGGACTGAAGCTTTCTTT. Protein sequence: CAWNVFRRTEAFF.

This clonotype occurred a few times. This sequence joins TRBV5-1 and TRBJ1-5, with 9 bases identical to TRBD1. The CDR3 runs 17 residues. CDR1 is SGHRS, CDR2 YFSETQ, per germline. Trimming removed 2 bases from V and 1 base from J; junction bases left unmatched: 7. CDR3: CASSLKGQGGSNQPQHF. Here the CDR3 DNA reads TGCGCCAGCAGCTTAAAGGGACAGGGAGGGAGCAATCAGCCCCAGCATTTT. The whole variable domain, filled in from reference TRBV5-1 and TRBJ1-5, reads KAGVTQTPRYLIKTRGQQVTLSCSPISGHRSVSWYQQTPGQGLQFLFEYFSETQRNKGNFPGRFSGRQFSNSRSEMNVSTLELGDSALYLCASSLKGQGGSNQPQHFGDGTRLSIL.